Below are 19 T cell receptor beta chains sequenced from a single sample in a study of graft-versus-host responses after intestinal transplantation. Generated by immunoSEQ multiplex PCR, the TCRdb table keeps only in-frame clones and is missing some. Of 9,500 to 15,000 clones in the sample, about a third were seen once. The study plated about 200,000 CFSE-labeled responders with about 200,000 irradiated, violet-dye-labeled stimulators. Sample: alloreactive CD8+ T cells from a mixed lymphocyte reaction culture, taken before intestinal transplant. As for subset: CFSE-low proliferating T cells sorted from roughly 6-day pre-transplant mixed lymphocyte reaction (GvH or HvG direction). The source of these receptors is a human patient who received an intestinal transplant.

This sequence joins TRBV21-1 and TRBJ2-5; the table gives TRBD2 as D, unverified against the DNA. TRBV21-1 is listed as a pseudogene. There are 17 residues in the CDR3. The CDR3 DNA sequence: TGTGCCAGCAGAAAAGACATCGAGGGTCGGAATGTGGAGACCCAGTACTTC. As protein: CASRKDIEGRNVETQYF.

Notes on this clone: At one end, the junction sequence differs from germline, possibly due to a read error. This chain uses TRBV9 with TRBJ1-2, with D perhaps matching TRBD1 (5 bases). CDR1 is SGDLS and CDR2 is YYNGEE in the germline V gene. The CDR3 runs 14 residues. This chain's CDR3 is CASSVDFKRGNLRF. DNA of the CDR3: TGTGCCAGCAGCGTAGACTTTAAGAGGGGAAACCTCCGTTTC.

This clone was counted only a few times. This chain joins TRBV7-9 and TRBJ1-1; the D gene is possibly TRBD1 (5 bases). Trimming took off 6 bases at V and 1 base at J, with 12 bases between the two ends. The CDR3 contains 14 residues. Germline-derived CDR1 and CDR2 are SEHNR and FQNEAQ (reference sequence). The CDR3 coding sequence is TGTGCCAGCAGGGCCGGGGGACCGAACACTGAAGCTTTCTTT. Amino acid sequence: CASRAGGPNTEAFF. The variable domain in full, with the rest retrieved from reference TRBV7-9 and TRBJ1-1, is DTGVSQNPRHKITKRGQNVTFRCDPISEHNRLYWYRQTLGQGPEFLTYFQNEAQLEKSRLLSDRFSAERPKGSFSTLEIQRTEQGDSAMYLCASRAGGPNTEAFFGQGTRLTVV.

This clone has more than one count but fewer than ten. The rearrangement uses TRBV5-4 and TRBJ1-5, with unresolved D. V lost 4 bases and J 7 bases, leaving 12 bases between the germline ends. The CDR3 covers 13 residues. Germline CDR1 and CDR2: SGHNT and YYREEE (reference sequence). In DNA form, the CDR3 reads TGTGCCAGCAGCCAAGATCCGGGACAGCCCCAGCATTTT. It translates to CASSQDPGQPQHF.

J is TRBJ2-5 and V is TRBV20-1; D gene uncertain. Trimming cost V 3 bases and J 4 bases, with 3 bases left between them. Looked up from germline, CDR1 is DFQATT and CDR2 is SNEGSKA (reference sequence). The CDR3 totals 10 residues. In DNA form, the CDR3 reads TGCAGTGCTAGCGGAGAGACCCAGTACTTC. Protein: CSASGETQYF.

This clone occurred a few times. This chain joins TRBV15 and TRBJ2-1; 12 bases are a match to TRBD1. J gave up 4 bases and V 3 bases, and 4 bases lay outside the gene matches. The CDR3 has 16 amino acids. Germline loops: CDR1 LNHNV, CDR2 YYDKDF (reference sequence). The CDR3 is CATSRRGQGAYNEQFF. CDR3 in DNA: TGTGCCACCAGCAGGAGGGGACAGGGGGCGTACAATGAGCAGTTCTTC.

The CDR3 spells CASGRTGSSYNEQFF. The CDR3 region has the DNA TGTGCTAGTGGCCGGACAGGTAGCTCCTACAATGAGCAGTTCTTC. The rearrangement uses TRBV12-5 and TRBJ2-1, with TRBD1 matching 7 bases. CDR3 length: 15 residues. The J segment lost 0 bases and the V segment lost 6 bases, leaving 5 bases of the junction unmatched. Germline CDR1 and CDR2: LGHNT and FRNRAP.

This clone was counted a few times. V is TRBV21-1 and J is TRBJ1-4. TRBV21-1 is classified as a pseudogene. The CDR3 spans 14 residues. CDR3 sequence reads: CASSKNRSNEKLFF. CDR3 DNA: TGTGCCAGCAGCAAAAACCGCTCTAATGAAAAACTGTTTTTT.

The chain links TRBV10-1 to TRBJ1-1, with unresolved D. CDR1 and CDR2 from the germline V gene are WNHNN and SYGVQD (reference sequence). The germline V and J ends were trimmed by 6 bases and 5 bases, with 19 bases remaining between them. The CDR3 length is 15 residues. CDR3 bases: TGCGCCAGCAGGAGAGGGCCAGATTGGGCGACTGAAGCTTTCTTT. It yields the protein CASRRGPDWATEAFF.

On this clone: This may arise from a read error, as a much more abundant clone is one base away. The gene calls are TRBV27 and TRBJ2-1, with D unclear. The germline V and J ends were trimmed by 0 bases and 6 bases, with 9 bases remaining between them. This CDR3 comprises 14 residues. The germline V gene has CDR1 MNHEY and CDR2 SMNVEV (reference sequence). CDR3 loop: CASSLSASVNEQFF. As DNA, the CDR3 is TGTGCCAGCAGTTTATCGGCGAGTGTCAATGAGCAGTTCTTC.

Only a few counts were recorded for this clone. The rearrangement links TRBV16 to TRBJ1-4; tentatively, D is TRBD1 (5 bases). The CDR3 is 13 residues long. Trimming removed 0 bases from V and 15 bases from J, with 14 bases in between. The germline gives CDR1 KGHSY, CDR2 FQNENV. The CDR3 nucleotides are TGTGCCAGCAGCCAATCGTTGAGGGGAAGGTTGTTTTTT. It specifies CASSQSLRGRLFF.

Only a few counts were recorded for this clone. The gene calls are TRBV19 and TRBJ2-1; 8 positions match TRBD1. The V gene end was trimmed by 4 bases and the J gene end by 8 bases; junction bases not matched to a gene: 7. Germline lookup yields CDR1 LNHDA and CDR2 SQIVND (reference sequence). The CDR3 extends over 14 amino acids. CDR3 coding DNA: TGTGCCAGTAGTACGACAGGGGATGGCTATGAGCAGTTCTTC. It translates to CASSTTGDGYEQFF.

This clone is termed medium-sized (0.01 to 0.1%). The CDR3 DNA reads as TGTGCCAGCAGCTTTAGTTGGGATAACACAGATACGCAGTATTTT. This gives the protein CASSFSWDNTDTQYF. The chain couples TRBV5-8 to TRBJ2-3; D remains ambiguous. Germline lookup yields CDR1 SGHTS and CDR2 YDEGEE. CDR3 size: 15 residues. V was cut by 2 bases and J by 2 bases, with 12 bases left in between.

There are a few counts of this clone. The chain links TRBV27 to TRBJ2-7, with D possibly matching TRBD1 (5 bases). CDR3 size: 16 residues. Trimming pared 2 bases from V and 2 bases from J, leaving 16 bases between. Germline V CDR1 and CDR2: MNHEY, SMNVEV (reference sequence). The CDR3 DNA sequence: TGTGCCAGCAGTTTACAGGGCCCATATAGGACCTACGAGCAGTACTTC. Translating it yields CASSLQGPYRTYEQYF.

To note about this clone: An end of the junction differs from the germline gene, which may be a read error. Other DNA sequences of this sample code for an identical CDR3. The chain employs TRBV9 and TRBJ2-7, with 9 bases aligning to TRBD1. CDR1 SGDLS and CDR2 YYNGEE come from the germline V gene. This CDR3 comprises 15 residues. In DNA form, the CDR3 reads TGCGCCCGCAGCGAGGGGGGGGACAGGGCCTACGAGCAGTACTTC. It specifies CARSEGGDRAYEQYF.

This clone was detected a few times. The J gene is TRBJ2-2, the V gene TRBV5-1, with 12 bases identical to TRBD1. This CDR3 is 16 amino acids long. With V trimmed by 4 bases and J by 5 bases, 6 bases remained unmatched. Germline values: CDR1 SGHRS, CDR2 YFSETQ. CDR3 region: CASSKGQGAGTGELFF. The CDR3 DNA sequence: TGCGCCAGCAGCAAGGGACAGGGGGCTGGAACCGGGGAGCTGTTTTTT.

The CDR3 reads CASSAKGRSSYNEQFF. In DNA form, the CDR3 reads TGTGCCAGCAGTGCCAAGGGCCGCAGCTCCTACAATGAGCAGTTCTTC. V is TRBV27 and J is TRBJ2-1; no reliable D call. This CDR3 has 16 amino acids. V shed 5 bases and J shed 0 bases, with 14 bases lying between them. Germline V lookup: CDR1 MNHEY, CDR2 SMNVEV (reference sequence).

This chain connects TRBV6-1 to TRBJ2-7, with a tentative D call TRBD1 (6 bases). Trimming shortened V by 4 bases and J by 5 bases, and 15 bases separated the two germline ends. CDR1 is MNHNS and CDR2 is SASEGT in the germline V gene. The CDR3 extends over 14 amino acids. The CDR3 region has the DNA TGTGCCAGCAGTGCACCCGAACAGGGCGACGAGCAGTACTTC. It codes for CASSAPEQGDEQYF.

The chain has TRBV6-5 and TRBJ2-1, with D possibly TRBD2 on 6 matching bases. Germline loops: CDR1 MNHEY, CDR2 SVGAGI. Between the trimmed V and J ends, which lost 4 bases and 3 bases, there was a span of 16 bases. The CDR3 covers 16 residues. CDR3 DNA: TGTGCCAGCAGTTCCCCCGGGGAGGAGGGCTACAATGAGCAGTTCTTC. Amino acid sequence: CASSSPGEEGYNEQFF.